These 27 T cell receptor beta chains were all obtained from the same sample, sequenced in a study of beta chain features in type 1 diabetes (dated by TCRdb to the late 2010s). No cognate antigen is known for these TCRs. The full study reports these points: A moderate but significant shortening of TCRB CDR3 length was observed in type 1 diabetes patients in all four CD4+ subsets.

Library construction relied on the immunoSEQ multiplex PCR assay. The High Capacity cDNA Reverse Transcription Kit was used to reverse transcribe all of the isolated RNA, meaning that expressed TCRB transcripts were what got sequenced. TCRdb obtained this table from immuneACCESS and retained in-frame rearrangements with V and J assigned. These tables miss some clones; where compared with another copy, unresolved V genes account for less than half of the shortfall, and the remainder is unexplained. This sample holds approximately 600,000 clones; roughly 12% were observed only once. The top ten hold more than 0.1% of the sample. The specimen sequenced was naive CD4+ T cells from blood. The cell subset or site label, read with the paper, signifies: true naive CD4+ T cells. The receptor set was obtained from a man aged 25 to 45 with type 1 diabetes.

This chain connects TRBV18 to TRBJ2-1; TRBD1 matches 10 bases. The trim removed 4 bases at V and 13 bases at J, leaving 13 bases unmatched. The CDR3 runs 15 residues. From germline, CDR1 is KGHSH and CDR2 LQKENI. DNA of the CDR3: TGTGCCAGCTCACGCCCCGGGACAGGGGACGACCTACAGTTCTTC. Its translation: CASSRPGTGDDLQFF. Based on the CDR3 plus reference TRBV18 and TRBJ2-1, the full variable domain is NAGVMQNPRHLVRRRGQEARLRCSPMKGHSHVYWYRQLPEEGLKFMVYLQKENIIDESGMPKERFSAEFPKEGPSILRIQQVVRGDSAAYFCASSRPGTGDDLQFFGPGTRLTVL.

This clone appeared a few times. The genes are TRBV14 and TRBJ2-1; possible D gene TRBD2, 6 bases. V was pared by 2 bases and J by 2 bases, with 16 bases between. In germline, CDR1 is SGHDN, CDR2 FVKESK. This CDR3 is built from 17 residues. DNA for the CDR3: TGTGCCAGCAGCCAATCCTACGGGGGACTTACCTACAATGAGCAGTTCTTC. The encoded protein is CASSQSYGGLTYNEQFF. Full variable domain (rest looked up from reference TRBV14 and TRBJ2-1): EAGVTQFPSHSVIEKGQTVTLRCDPISGHDNLYWYRRVMGKEIKFLLHFVKESKQDESGMPNNRFLAERTGGTYSTLKVQPAELEDSGVYFCASSQSYGGLTYNEQFFGPGTRLTVL.

This clone was observed a handful of times. The genes are TRBV9 and TRBJ1-2; TRBD1 matches at 7 bases. The CDR3 runs to 14 residues. V gave up 4 bases and J gave up 8 bases; unmatched junction bases: 11. Germline V CDR1 and CDR2: SGDLS, YYNGEE. In nucleotides, the CDR3 is TGTGCCAGCAGCCCCGAACGACAGGGAGGAGGCTACACCTTC. Protein sequence: CASSPERQGGGYTF.

The rearrangement joins TRBV23-1 to TRBJ2-1; the match to TRBD1 covers 7 bases. TRBV23-1 is noted as an ORF with a role that remains uncertain. V dropped 7 bases and J dropped 0; count of bases not matched to a gene: 6. The CDR3 spans 15 residues. As DNA, the CDR3 is TGCGCCAGCACCTGGGGACAGTGCTCCTACAATGAGCAGTTCTTC. Protein product: CASTWGQCSYNEQFF.

The chain has TRBV11-3 and TRBJ2-1; D is ambiguous. Trimming removed 5 bases from V and 5 bases from J, with 7 bases in between. In germline, CDR1 is SGHNT, CDR2 YENEEA. The CDR3 spans 12 residues. The CDR3 bases are TGTGCCAGCAGCCCCCTCAACAATGAGCAGTTCTTC. It codes for CASSPLNNEQFF.

V usage is TRBV18 and J usage is TRBJ2-1; 13 bases align to TRBD2. With V trimmed by 3 bases and J by 6 bases, 8 bases remained unmatched. Germline V CDR1 and CDR2: KGHSH, LQKENI. The CDR3 is 17 residues long. The CDR3 is CASSPRTSGGLGNEQFF. CDR3 bases: TGTGCCAGCTCACCTCGGACTAGCGGGGGATTGGGCAATGAGCAGTTCTTC. Combining the CDR3 with reference TRBV18 and TRBJ2-1 gives the whole variable domain NAGVMQNPRHLVRRRGQEARLRCSPMKGHSHVYWYRQLPEEGLKFMVYLQKENIIDESGMPKERFSAEFPKEGPSILRIQQVVRGDSAAYFCASSPRTSGGLGNEQFFGPGTRLTVL.

The CDR3 nucleotides read TGCAGCGTCCTCGGGACAGGGGCTAGCACAGATACGCAGTATTTT. This codes for CSVLGTGASTDTQYF. The chain combines TRBV29-1 with TRBJ2-3; 10 nucleotides match TRBD1. The junction had 6 bases not matched to a gene; V was cut back by 6 bases and J by 0 bases. The germline CDR1 and CDR2 sequences are SQVTM and ANQGSEA. The CDR3 is 15 amino acids.

This clone turned up a few times. J is TRBJ1-2 and V is TRBV9, with a tentative D call TRBD1 (6 bases). Germline V lookup: CDR1 SGDLS, CDR2 YYNGEE. V was clipped by 4 bases and J by 3 bases, with 22 bases between them. The CDR3 spans 17 residues. CDR3 DNA sequence: TGTGCCAGCAGCCTACCTGCAGGACAGTCGCGGCACTATGGCTACACCTTC. Protein product: CASSLPAGQSRHYGYTF.

The rearrangement uses TRBV12-5 and TRBJ1-1, with D perhaps matching TRBD1 (5 bases). From germline, CDR1 is LGHNT and CDR2 FRNRAP. The CDR3 runs to 17 residues. With 0 bases removed from V and 5 bases from J, the gap between germline ends came to 19 bases. The CDR3 protein is CASGLVTTATFITEAFF. As DNA, the CDR3 is TGTGCTAGTGGTTTGGTTACGACAGCCACCTTCATAACTGAAGCTTTCTTT. Combining the CDR3 with reference TRBV12-5 and TRBJ1-1 gives the whole variable domain DARVTQTPRHKVTEMGQEVTMRCQPILGHNTVFWYRQTMMQGLELLAYFRNRAPLDDSGMPKDRFSAEMPDATLATLKIQPSEPRDSAVYFCASGLVTTATFITEAFFGQGTRLTVV.

This clone was seen only a few times. The chain joins TRBV18 to TRBJ1-3; tentatively, D is TRBD1 (5 bases). Germline assignment: CDR1 KGHSH and CDR2 LQKENI. The germline V and J ends were trimmed by 3 bases and 1 base, with 10 bases remaining between them. The CDR3 has 15 amino acids. The DNA of the CDR3 is TGTGCCAGCTCACCCTACGCAGGGTCTGGAAACACCATATATTTT. Residues: CASSPYAGSGNTIYF.

This clone has more than one count but fewer than ten. At the DNA level, this CDR3 is encoded by other sequences in the same sample as well. J is TRBJ2-7 and V is TRBV9, with TRBD2 as a possible D gene (5 bases). The CDR3 is 15 amino acids. Germline CDR1 and CDR2: SGDLS and YYNGEE. The V and J ends lost 0 bases and 0 bases respectively, with 10 bases between them. In DNA, the CDR3 is TGTGCCAGCAGCGTAGGCCCGGGGAGCTCCTACGAGCAGTACTTC. It encodes CASSVGPGSSYEQYF.

This rearrangement joins TRBV4-3 to TRBJ1-6, with 9 bases identical to TRBD1. The germline V gene has CDR1 LGHNA and CDR2 YSLEER. This CDR3 is built from 16 residues. After removal of 2 bases from V and 5 bases from J, the junction contained 4 bases not matched to a gene. CDR3 sequence: CASSQTTGGNNSPLHF. The CDR3 nucleotides are TGCGCCAGCAGCCAAACGACAGGGGGTAATAATTCACCCCTCCACTTT.

This clone was recorded a few times. The J gene is TRBJ2-5, the V gene TRBV5-8; TRBD1 might be the D (6 bases). The CDR3 has 15 amino acids. Trimming stripped 0 bases from V and 5 bases from J, with 14 bases between. Germline V gene data show CDR1 as SGHTS and CDR2 as YDEGEE. The CDR3 spells CASSLAQGVGETQYF. CDR3 in DNA: TGTGCCAGCAGCTTGGCACAGGGAGTGGGGGAGACCCAGTACTTC.

In its sample, this clone was seen a few times. The rearrangement uses TRBV11-2 and TRBJ2-1; 7 nucleotides align to TRBD1. The V segment lost 6 bases and the J segment 10 bases; nucleotides outside the gene matches: 6. CDR3 length equals 12 residues. CDR1 SGHAT and CDR2 FQNNGV come from the germline V gene. The CDR3 bases are TGTGCCAGCAGGCAACAGGGGCGGGAGCAGTTCTTC. It encodes CASRQQGREQFF.

This clone showed up just a few times. The J gene is TRBJ1-6, the V gene TRBV30, with TRBD1 matching 7 bases. V trimming: 5 bases; J trimming: 5 bases; junction bases outside the gene matches: 9. The CDR3 is 15 amino acids. In germline, CDR1 is GTSNPN, CDR2 SVGIG (reference sequence). The CDR3 coding sequence is TGTGCCTGGGCGGTGACAGGGCTTAATAATTCACCCCTCCACTTT. Amino acids: CAWAVTGLNNSPLHF. Full variable domain (rest looked up from reference TRBV30 and TRBJ1-6): SQTIHQWPATLVQPVGSPLSLECTVEGTSNPNLYWYRQAAGRGLQLLFYSVGIGQISSEVPQNLSASRPQDRQFILSSKKLLLSDSGFYLCAWAVTGLNNSPLHFGNGTRLTVT.

This clone appeared a few times. The chain employs TRBV18 and TRBJ2-3, with TRBD2 as a possible D gene (6 bases). Trimming removed 2 bases at V and 5 bases at J, with 17 bases between. Germline assignment: CDR1 KGHSH and CDR2 LQKENI. The CDR3 consists of 16 residues. CDR3 coding DNA: TGTGCCAGCTCACCAATCGGTAGTAGCGGAGAAGATACGCAGTATTTT. As protein: CASSPIGSSGEDTQYF.

This clone turned up a few times. The rearrangement joins TRBV29-1 to TRBJ2-5, with D hard to call. Germline loops: CDR1 SQVTM, CDR2 ANQGSEA. With 4 bases removed from V and 1 base from J, the gap between germline ends came to 10 bases. The CDR3 contains 13 residues. The CDR3 DNA reads as TGCAGCGTTGCTGCCAGGCCCCAAGAGACCCAGTACTTC. Residues: CSVAARPQETQYF.

This clone was seen only a few times. The V call is TRBV9, the J call TRBJ2-1; 10 bases line up with TRBD1. This CDR3 has 15 amino acids. The J segment lost 4 bases and the V segment lost 1 base, leaving 2 bases of the junction unmatched. Per germline, CDR1 SGDLS and CDR2 YYNGEE. The CDR3 reads CASSVRTGGYNEQFF. CDR3 DNA sequence: TGTGCCAGCAGCGTAAGGACAGGGGGATACAATGAGCAGTTCTTC.

This clone was detected only a few times. J is TRBJ2-7 and V is TRBV7-9, with TRBD1 matching over 8 bases. In germline, CDR1 is SEHNR, CDR2 FQNEAQ (reference sequence). V was pared by 5 bases and J by 5 bases, with 5 bases of the junction left unmatched. The CDR3 consists of 13 residues. The CDR3 DNA follows: TGTGCCAGCAGCGCGGGGACAGGCAACGAGCAGTACTTC. Translation gives CASSAGTGNEQYF.

This chain connects TRBV18 to TRBJ2-2, with TRBD1 as a possible D gene (6 bases). Germline lookup yields CDR1 KGHSH and CDR2 LQKENI. This CDR3 is built from 15 residues. V was trimmed by 4 bases and J by 2 bases, leaving 11 bases between them. CDR3 amino acids: CASSHRDGNTGELFF. CDR3 bases: TGTGCCAGCTCACACAGGGATGGTAACACCGGGGAGCTGTTTTTT.

This clone occurred a few times. The chain has TRBV28 and TRBJ1-2; D gene ambiguous. The CDR3 contains 16 residues. V lost 5 bases to trimming and J lost 4 bases, with 20 bases between them. CDR1 is MDHEN and CDR2 is SYDVKM in the germline V gene. The CDR3 sequence is CASSPSSQADFYGYTF. The CDR3 DNA reads TGTGCCAGCAGTCCAAGTTCGCAGGCTGACTTCTATGGCTACACCTTC.

This clone was picked up a small number of times. The rearrangement joins TRBV27 to TRBJ2-6; TRBD2 is a possible D gene (6 bases). The length of the CDR3 is 13 residues. Trimming took off 10 bases at V and 0 bases at J, with 7 bases between the two ends. Germline V CDR1 and CDR2: MNHEY, SMNVEV (reference sequence). This chain's CDR3 is CATGGSGANVLTF. The DNA of the CDR3 is TGTGCCACCGGGGGCTCTGGGGCCAACGTCCTGACTTTC.

The chain is built from TRBV9 and TRBJ2-5; D uncertain. The V gene lost 0 bases and the J gene lost 4 bases, with 7 bases spanning the gap. CDR1 and CDR2 from the germline V gene are SGDLS and YYNGEE. The CDR3 covers 13 residues. CDR3: CASSVATGETQYF. CDR3 sequence (DNA): TGTGCCAGCAGCGTAGCTACGGGAGAGACCCAGTACTTC.

The rearrangement uses TRBV18 and TRBJ2-1; perhaps TRBD2 as D (6 bases). The germline V gene encodes CDR1 KGHSH and CDR2 LQKENI. The CDR3 totals 16 residues. Trimming cost V 2 bases and J 4 bases, with 15 bases left between them. CDR3 nucleotide sequence: TGTGCCAGCTCACCATCCGGGACTCGGAATTACAATGAGCAGTTCTTC. Protein: CASSPSGTRNYNEQFF.

This clone has just a few counts. The chain carries TRBV20-1 and TRBJ2-3; D not certain. This CDR3 contains 11 residues. Trimming left V 5 bases short and J 2 bases short, with 5 bases between. Germline-derived CDR1 and CDR2 are DFQATT and SNEGSKA (reference sequence). In DNA form, the CDR3 reads TGCAGTGCTGACTCCACAGATACGCAGTATTTT. It encodes CSADSTDTQYF.

This clone has only a few counts. CDR3 residues: CASSLRPTGETQYF. For the CDR3, the DNA is TGTGCCAGCAGCCTTCGACCGACCGGAGAGACCCAGTACTTC. V gene TRBV7-9 combines with J gene TRBJ2-5; D is uncertain. Trimming removed 5 bases at V and 4 bases at J, with 14 bases between. The CDR3 has 14 residues. Germline V gene data show CDR1 as SEHNR and CDR2 as FQNEAQ (reference sequence). Full variable domain (outside the CDR3, taken from reference TRBV7-9 and TRBJ2-5): DTGVSQNPRHKITKRGQNVTFRCDPISEHNRLYWYRQTLGQGPEFLTYFQNEAQLEKSRLLSDRFSAERPKGSFSTLEIQRTEQGDSAMYLCASSLRPTGETQYFGPGTRLLVL.

This clone has only a few counts. The gene calls are TRBV9 and TRBJ2-3; 7 bases match TRBD2. V lost 1 base and J lost 5; bases outside the gene matches: 1. Germline lookup yields CDR1 SGDLS and CDR2 YYNGEE. There are 13 residues in the CDR3. The CDR3 loop is CASSVLAVDTQYF. CDR3 bases: TGTGCCAGCAGCGTACTAGCGGTAGATACGCAGTATTTT.